A single sample is the source of the 27 T cell receptor beta chains below, sequenced in a study of shared clonotypes between healthy human individuals. The method was immunoSEQ multiplex PCR; TCRdb's version includes in-frame clones alone and lacks a portion of them. The sample records 800,000 to 950,000 clones, about 97% being singletons. Naive CD8 isolation took CD45RO-negative cells positively selected for CCR7 and excluded terminally differentiated effector memory CD45RA+ cells. The sequencing sample was made of naive CD8+ T cells sorted from blood. Receptors originate from a man aged 25 to 40 in good health.

The rearrangement uses TRBV11-2 and TRBJ2-1; 7 bases are a match to TRBD2. V was clipped by 4 bases and J by 3 bases; unmatched bases: 12. The CDR3 is 17 amino acids. Germline CDR1 is SGHAT and CDR2 is FQNNGV. The chain's CDR3 is CASSWPGRYENYNEQFF. DNA for the CDR3: TGTGCCAGCAGCTGGCCCGGGAGGTATGAAAACTACAATGAGCAGTTCTTC.

The CDR3 DNA is TGTGCCACTCGGGACATCAGCACAGATACGCAGTATTTT. Protein sequence: CATRDISTDTQYF. The chain couples TRBV10-3 to TRBJ2-3, with a tentative D call TRBD1 (6 bases). Per the germline V gene, CDR1 is ENHRY and CDR2 is SYGVKD. The germline V and J ends were trimmed by 10 bases and 0 bases, with 11 bases remaining between them. The CDR3 loop spans 13 amino acids.

The chain is built from TRBV27 and TRBJ1-5, with D maybe TRBD1 (5 bases). The CDR3 loop spans 14 amino acids. Germline V gene data show CDR1 as MNHEY and CDR2 as SMNVEV (reference sequence). Deletions cut 3 bases from V and 5 bases from J, with 11 bases between. CDR3 in DNA: TGTGCCAGCAGTTTTCTTCCGGGGGATCAGCCCCAGCATTTT. This gives the protein CASSFLPGDQPQHF.

Points on this clone: The sample contains more than one DNA sequence encoding this CDR3. The gene calls are TRBV5-1 and TRBJ1-1; D remains ambiguous. This CDR3 contains 11 residues. V was trimmed by 2 bases and J by 5 bases, leaving 4 bases between them. Germline lookup yields CDR1 SGHRS and CDR2 YFSETQ. The CDR3 sequence: CASSLGTEAFF. For the CDR3, the DNA is TGCGCCAGCAGCTTAGGAACTGAAGCTTTCTTT. The whole variable domain, filled in from reference TRBV5-1 and TRBJ1-1, reads KAGVTQTPRYLIKTRGQQVTLSCSPISGHRSVSWYQQTPGQGLQFLFEYFSETQRNKGNFPGRFSGRQFSNSRSEMNVSTLELGDSALYLCASSLGTEAFFGQGTRLTVV.

This chain links TRBV28 with TRBJ2-7; 9 positions agree with TRBD2. The germline V gene has CDR1 MDHEN and CDR2 SYDVKM. V was pared by 4 bases and J by 3 bases, with 22 bases of the junction left unmatched. The CDR3 is 20 amino acids. CDR3 sequence: CASSSTRLGVAGEQDYEQYF. CDR3 DNA sequence: TGTGCCAGCAGTTCCACCCGCCTGGGAGTAGCGGGAGAACAGGACTACGAGCAGTACTTC.

Comment on this clone: Other DNA variants within this sample encode the same CDR3. The CDR3 bases are TGTGCCAGCAGCGTAGGGGGCGGCCCCTACAATGAGCAGTTCTTC. Translated, it gives CASSVGGGPYNEQFF. The chain uses TRBV9 and TRBJ2-1, with a weak D call TRBD1 (5 bases). Trimming pared 0 bases from V and 2 bases from J, leaving 9 bases between. Germline V CDR1 and CDR2: SGDLS, YYNGEE. The CDR3 covers 15 residues.

The CDR3 region has the DNA TGTGCCAGCAGTGAAATTAGTCTAGCGGGAGGGGGCCGCGGGTCCGGGGAGCTGTTTTTT. Translated, it gives CASSEISLAGGGRGSGELFF. The chain combines TRBV6-1 with TRBJ2-2; TRBD2 agrees at 12 bases. The V and J ends lost 2 bases and 6 bases, in that order; junction bases with no gene match: 16. Germline CDR1 reads MNHNS; CDR2 reads SASEGT. This CDR3 comprises 20 residues.

The chain is built from TRBV14 and TRBJ2-5; 8 bases fit TRBD1. V shed 3 bases and J 2 bases; nucleotides not matched to a gene: 5. Germline loops: CDR1 SGHDN, CDR2 FVKESK. The CDR3 length is 15 residues. The chain's CDR3 is CASSHDRTGQETQYF. The DNA for the CDR3 is TGTGCCAGCAGCCATGATCGGACAGGGCAAGAGACCCAGTACTTC.

The chain combines TRBV6-6 with TRBJ2-1; D ambiguous. V was clipped by 0 bases and J by 0 bases, with 9 bases between them. The CDR3 loop spans 16 amino acids. Germline loops: CDR1 MNHNY, CDR2 SVGAGI (reference sequence). In nucleotides, the CDR3 is TGTGCCAGCAGTTACTCGAAACAGATCTCCTACAATGAGCAGTTCTTC. Its protein is CASSYSKQISYNEQFF.

The J gene is TRBJ2-3, the V gene TRBV5-6; tentatively, D is TRBD1 or TRBD2 (5 bases each). This CDR3 region has 16 residues. The ends were cut back, 1 base at V and 1 base at J, with 13 bases in the middle. Germline assignment: CDR1 SGHDT and CDR2 YYEEEE. Here the CDR3 DNA reads TGTGCCAGCAGCTTGATGGGACCCCAGGGCACAGATACGCAGTATTTT. The encoded protein is CASSLMGPQGTDTQYF. Combining the CDR3 with reference TRBV5-6 and TRBJ2-3 gives the whole variable domain DAGVTQSPTHLIKTRGQQVTLRCSPKSGHDTVSWYQQALGQGPQFIFQYYEEEERQRGNFPDRFSGHQFPNYSSELNVNALLLGDSALYLCASSLMGPQGTDTQYFGPGTRLTVL.

The V gene is TRBV11-2, the J gene TRBJ2-3, with 7 bases fitting TRBD2. The CDR3 has 18 residues. V gave up 6 bases and J gave up 6 bases; unmatched junction bases: 21. Germline V gene data show CDR1 as SGHAT and CDR2 as FQNNGV. CDR3 sequence reads: CASSLGLRRGEGKDTQYF. The CDR3 bases are TGTGCCAGCAGTCTAGGCCTACGTAGAGGGGAGGGAAAGGATACGCAGTATTTT.

The chain joins TRBV19 to TRBJ2-7; D is tentatively TRBD1 or TRBD2 (6 bases each). Trimming took 3 bases from V and 2 from J, leaving 14 bases between them. Germline V gene sequence: CDR1 LNHDA, CDR2 SQIVND (reference sequence). The CDR3 is made up of 15 amino acids. Here the CDR3 reads CASSIVAEGAYEQYF. CDR3 nucleotide sequence: TGTGCCAGTAGTATTGTGGCGGAGGGGGCCTACGAGCAGTACTTC.

The chain employs TRBV27 and TRBJ2-5; TRBD2 aligns across 9 bases. From germline, CDR1 is MNHEY and CDR2 SMNVEV (reference sequence). The CDR3 loop spans 16 amino acids. V was pared by 5 bases and J by 5 bases, with 12 bases of the junction left unmatched. The CDR3 reads CASSPFAGGPGETQYF. In DNA form, the CDR3 reads TGTGCCAGCAGTCCCTTCGCGGGAGGGCCGGGGGAGACCCAGTACTTC.

This rearrangement joins TRBV2 to TRBJ1-5; TRBD1 matches 7 bases. Germline CDR1 and CDR2: SNHLY and FYNNEI. The CDR3 consists of 15 residues. Trimming at V came to 6 bases and at J to 5 bases, leaving 10 bases not matched to a gene. The CDR3 sequence is CASRRAQGGYQPQHF. The CDR3 bases are TGTGCCAGCAGGAGGGCCCAGGGGGGATATCAGCCCCAGCATTTT.

The DNA for the CDR3 is TGTGCCAGCAGTTTTGTCCTAGCGGGAGTTCGCAATGAGCAGTTCTTC. This sequence encodes CASSFVLAGVRNEQFF. The J gene is TRBJ2-1, the V gene TRBV27; 10 bases line up with TRBD2. The germline V gene has CDR1 MNHEY and CDR2 SMNVEV (reference sequence). V trimming: 3 bases; J trimming: 6 bases; junction bases outside the gene matches: 8. The CDR3 is 16 amino acids.

This clone occurred once. The chain joins TRBV5-6 to TRBJ2-1, with 12 bases aligning to TRBD2. CDR1 and CDR2 (germline): SGHDT, YYEEEE. CDR3 length equals 16 residues. Trimming cost V 0 bases and J 9 bases; bases outside gene matches: 7. The CDR3 region has the DNA TGTGCCAGCAGCTTGGCGCCCGGACTAGCGGGATTTGAGCAGTTCTTC. It yields the protein CASSLAPGLAGFEQFF. Full variable domain (rest looked up from reference TRBV5-6 and TRBJ2-1): DAGVTQSPTHLIKTRGQQVTLRCSPKSGHDTVSWYQQALGQGPQFIFQYYEEEERQRGNFPDRFSGHQFPNYSSELNVNALLLGDSALYLCASSLAPGLAGFEQFFGPGTRLTVL.

The gene calls are TRBV27 and TRBJ2-7, with no clear D. Germline V CDR1 and CDR2: MNHEY, SMNVEV (reference sequence). Trimming took off 2 bases at V and 7 bases at J, with 6 bases between the two ends. The CDR3 runs to 11 residues. CDR3 in amino acids: CASSLGKEQYF. CDR3 in DNA: TGTGCCAGCAGTTTAGGGAAAGAGCAGTACTTC.

The V and J genes are TRBV4-1 and TRBJ2-5; tentative D call: TRBD1 (6 bases). V was shortened by 4 bases and J by 2 bases, with 8 bases between the two germline ends. The CDR3 contains 13 residues. Germline CDR1 is MGHRA and CDR2 is YSYEKL. The CDR3 sequence is CASSRTEQETQYF. The CDR3, as DNA: TGCGCCAGCAGCCGGACAGAACAAGAGACCCAGTACTTC.

This chain uses TRBV21-1 with TRBJ1-2. TRBV21-1 represents a pseudogene. This CDR3 has 16 amino acids. This chain's CDR3 is CATRPGPSLCWLGYTF. The CDR3 DNA reads TGTGCCACCAGACCTGGACCCTCTTTGTGCTGGCTTGGCTACACCTTC.

The chain carries TRBV10-3 and TRBJ2-7, with 7 bases lining up with TRBD2. In germline, CDR1 is ENHRY, CDR2 SYGVKD. The CDR3 totals 14 residues. The V segment lost 9 bases and the J segment 13 bases; nucleotides outside the gene matches: 21. DNA for the CDR3: TGTGCCATTCAAACAAACCAGGGAGGGCTGGAGATATACTTC. Translated, it gives CAIQTNQGGLEIYF.

The chain combines TRBV4-1 with TRBJ1-2; D is unclear. V was pared by 3 bases and J by 4 bases, with 9 bases between. Germline CDR1 MGHRA, CDR2 YSYEKL. The CDR3 loop spans 13 amino acids. This chain's CDR3 is CASSQGLSYGYTF. CDR3 DNA sequence: TGCGCCAGCAGCCAGGGCCTTAGCTATGGCTACACCTTC.

As concerns this clone: The same CDR3 is also encoded by other DNA sequences in this sample. The rearrangement joins TRBV28 to TRBJ2-3; the D is unclear. The CDR3 contains 11 residues. The germline V and J ends were trimmed by 2 bases and 5 bases, with 2 bases remaining between them. Germline lookup yields CDR1 MDHEN and CDR2 SYDVKM. The CDR3 here is CASSLGDTQYF. In nucleotides, the CDR3 is TGTGCCAGCAGTTTAGGAGATACGCAGTATTTT.

CDR3 nucleotide sequence: TGCGCCAGCAGCTTTGCCACAGGGGCCAATGAGCAGTTCTTC. Its protein is CASSFATGANEQFF. V usage is TRBV5-1 and J usage is TRBJ2-1, with 7 positions matching TRBD1. The V gene end was trimmed by 2 bases and the J gene end by 6 bases; junction bases not matched to a gene: 5. CDR1 is SGHRS and CDR2 is YFSETQ in the germline V gene. CDR3 length equals 14 residues.

This clone was detected once. The V call is TRBV7-9, the J call TRBJ1-2, with D possibly TRBD1 on 5 matching bases. Germline CDR1 SEHNR, CDR2 FQNEAQ (reference sequence). The CDR3 has 17 residues. Trimming left V 6 bases short and J 0 bases short, with 20 bases between. DNA for the CDR3: TGTGCCAGCAGTCCCTTGGAAGGGGACGGGGCTAACTATGGCTACACCTTC. Residues: CASSPLEGDGANYGYTF. The full variable domain, with the rest looked up from reference TRBV7-9 and TRBJ1-2, is DTGVSQNPRHKITKRGQNVTFRCDPISEHNRLYWYRQTLGQGPEFLTYFQNEAQLEKSRLLSDRFSAERPKGSFSTLEIQRTEQGDSAMYLCASSPLEGDGANYGYTFGSGTRLTVV.

A word on this clone: Other DNA sequences from this sample encode an identical CDR3 as well. The CDR3 DNA reads TGTGCCAGCAGCTTACTAGCGGGAGGATCCACAGATACGCAGTATTTT. It is translated as CASSLLAGGSTDTQYF. The chain uses TRBV7-8 and TRBJ2-3; TRBD2 agrees at 11 bases. The CDR3 runs to 16 residues. CDR1 is SGHVS, CDR2 FQNEAQ, per germline. V dropped 2 bases and J dropped 2; count of bases not matched to a gene: 3.

The J gene is TRBJ1-1, the V gene TRBV28; 9 positions match TRBD1. V shed 6 bases and J 3 bases; nucleotides not matched to a gene: 2. Germline V CDR1 and CDR2: MDHEN, SYDVKM. The CDR3 covers 13 residues. The CDR3 protein is CASRRQGDTEAFF. In nucleotides, the CDR3 is TGTGCCAGCAGAAGACAGGGGGACACTGAAGCTTTCTTT.

The V and J genes are TRBV27 and TRBJ2-2, with 12 nucleotides matching TRBD2. V lost 5 bases and J lost 7; bases outside the gene matches: 14. Germline CDR1 reads MNHEY; CDR2 reads SMNVEV (reference sequence). The CDR3 loop spans 18 amino acids. The CDR3 DNA sequence: TGTGCCAGCAGTGGGAATCGACTAGCGGGAGATAAGGGCGGGGAGCTGTTTTTT. Protein sequence: CASSGNRLAGDKGGELFF.